The present T cell receptor beta chain was sequenced within a study of shared clonotypes between healthy human individuals. This clone was picked up many times. As yet, its antigen is unknown. The germline gives CDR1 SGDLS, CDR2 YYNGEE. J was trimmed by 0 bases and V by 4 bases; bases with no gene match: 10. This CDR3 comprises 16 residues. Per the authors' pipeline: There were no quality scores in the junction-only immunoSEQ sequences, so filtering differed. Profiling relied on immunoSEQ multiplex PCR, and the TCRdb table lists in-frame clones only, not all of them. That table gives V, J and clone size, and the DNA gave D and trimming. Of around 99,000 clones listed, approximately 70% are singletons. Overall study results and limits: A handful of donors shared about 4.8% of their naive CD4 clonotypes.

This chain connects TRBV9 to TRBJ2-7, with 7 bases lining up with TRBD1. This receptor was identified in a man under 40 in good health. The sequenced material came from memory CD8+ T cells sorted from blood. Subset meaning: CD45RO+ cells pooled with CCR7-negative TemRA cells. CDR3 protein: CASSFNPDRSSYEQYF. Here the CDR3 DNA reads TGTGCCAGCAGCTTTAACCCGGACAGGAGCTCCTACGAGCAGTACTTC.